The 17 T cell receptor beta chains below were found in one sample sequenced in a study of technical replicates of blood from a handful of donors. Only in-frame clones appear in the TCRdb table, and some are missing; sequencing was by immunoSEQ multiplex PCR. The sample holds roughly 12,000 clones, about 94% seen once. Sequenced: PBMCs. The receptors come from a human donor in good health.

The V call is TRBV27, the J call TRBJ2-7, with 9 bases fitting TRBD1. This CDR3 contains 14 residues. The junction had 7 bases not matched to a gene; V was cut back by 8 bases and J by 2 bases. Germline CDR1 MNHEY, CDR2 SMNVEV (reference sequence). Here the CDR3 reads CASQTWTGAYEQYF. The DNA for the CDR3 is TGTGCCAGCCAAACATGGACAGGGGCCTACGAGCAGTACTTC.

CDR3 loop: CASSPMWASSYNEQFF. The DNA of the CDR3 is TGTGCCAGCTCACCAATGTGGGCAAGCTCCTACAATGAGCAGTTCTTC. The rearrangement links TRBV18 to TRBJ2-1; D not resolved. V shed 2 bases and J shed 0 bases, with 11 bases lying between them. The CDR3 loop spans 16 amino acids. CDR1 is KGHSH, CDR2 LQKENI, per germline.

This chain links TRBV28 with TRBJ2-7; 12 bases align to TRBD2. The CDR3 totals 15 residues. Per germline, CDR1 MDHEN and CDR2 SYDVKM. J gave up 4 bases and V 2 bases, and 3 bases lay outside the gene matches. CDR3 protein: CASSLLTSGSYEQYF. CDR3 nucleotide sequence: TGTGCCAGCAGTTTACTGACTAGCGGGAGTTACGAGCAGTACTTC.

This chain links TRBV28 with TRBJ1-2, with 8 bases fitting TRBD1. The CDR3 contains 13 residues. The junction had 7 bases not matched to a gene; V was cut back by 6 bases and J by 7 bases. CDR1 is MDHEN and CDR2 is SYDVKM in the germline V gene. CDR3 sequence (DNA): TGTGCCAGCAGACCGACAGGGGAGACTGGCTACACCTTC. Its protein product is CASRPTGETGYTF.

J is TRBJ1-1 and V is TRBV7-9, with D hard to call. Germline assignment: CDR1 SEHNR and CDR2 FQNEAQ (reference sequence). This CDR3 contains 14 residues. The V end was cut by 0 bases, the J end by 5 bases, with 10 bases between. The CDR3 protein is CASSLANSGTEAFF. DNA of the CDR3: TGTGCCAGCAGCTTAGCAAATTCAGGTACTGAAGCTTTCTTT.

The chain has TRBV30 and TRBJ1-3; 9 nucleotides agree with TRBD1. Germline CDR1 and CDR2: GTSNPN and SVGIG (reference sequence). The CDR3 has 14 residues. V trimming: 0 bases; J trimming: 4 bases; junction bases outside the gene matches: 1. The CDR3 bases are TGTGCCTGGAGTGTAGGGACAGGGGGAAACACCATATATTTT. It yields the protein CAWSVGTGGNTIYF.

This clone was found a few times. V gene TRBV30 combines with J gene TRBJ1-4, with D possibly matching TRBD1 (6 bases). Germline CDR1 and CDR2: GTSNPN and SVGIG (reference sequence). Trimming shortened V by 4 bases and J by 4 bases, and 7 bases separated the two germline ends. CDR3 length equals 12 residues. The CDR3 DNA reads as TGTGCCTGGAACAGGGTTAATGAAAAACTGTTTTTT. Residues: CAWNRVNEKLFF.

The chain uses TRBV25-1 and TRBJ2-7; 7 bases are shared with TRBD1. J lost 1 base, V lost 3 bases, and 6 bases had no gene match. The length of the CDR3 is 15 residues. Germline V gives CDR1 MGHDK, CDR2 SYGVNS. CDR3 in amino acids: CASSDPARGSYEQYF. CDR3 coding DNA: TGTGCCAGCAGTGATCCCGCCAGGGGGTCCTACGAGCAGTACTTC.

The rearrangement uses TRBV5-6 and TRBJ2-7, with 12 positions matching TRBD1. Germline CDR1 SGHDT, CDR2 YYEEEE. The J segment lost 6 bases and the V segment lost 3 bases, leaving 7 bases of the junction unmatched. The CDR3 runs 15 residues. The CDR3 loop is CASSSRDRGLGEQYF. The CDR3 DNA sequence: TGTGCCAGCAGCTCCCGGGACAGGGGGCTGGGCGAGCAGTACTTC.

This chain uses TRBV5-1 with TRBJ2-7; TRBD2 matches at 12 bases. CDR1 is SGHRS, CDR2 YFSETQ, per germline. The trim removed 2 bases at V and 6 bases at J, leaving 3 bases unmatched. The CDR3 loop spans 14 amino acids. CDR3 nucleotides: TGCGCCAGCAGCTTACTAGCGGGAGGCTCCGAGCAGTACTTC. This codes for CASSLLAGGSEQYF.

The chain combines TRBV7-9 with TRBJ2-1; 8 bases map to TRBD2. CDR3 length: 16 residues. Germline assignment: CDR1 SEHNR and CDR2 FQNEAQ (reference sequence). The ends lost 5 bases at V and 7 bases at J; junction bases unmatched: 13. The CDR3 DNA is TGTGCCAGCAGCCCCGGGGTTACGGGAGGGAGGAATGAGCAGTTCTTC. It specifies CASSPGVTGGRNEQFF.

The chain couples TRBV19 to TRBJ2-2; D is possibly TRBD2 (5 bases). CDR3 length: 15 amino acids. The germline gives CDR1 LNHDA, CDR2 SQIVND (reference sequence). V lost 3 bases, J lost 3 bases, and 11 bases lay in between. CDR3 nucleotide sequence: TGTGCCAGTAGTATGACGGGATCGGACACCGGGGAGCTGTTTTTT. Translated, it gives CASSMTGSDTGELFF.

The CDR3 sequence is CAWSGDYVQETQYF. In DNA, the CDR3 is TGTGCCTGGAGCGGGGACTACGTACAAGAGACCCAGTACTTC. The chain joins TRBV30 to TRBJ2-5; 7 bases align to TRBD2. After removal of 3 bases from V and 2 bases from J, the junction contained 6 bases not matched to a gene. CDR3 length: 14 residues. CDR1 and CDR2 from the germline V gene are GTSNPN and SVGIG (reference sequence).

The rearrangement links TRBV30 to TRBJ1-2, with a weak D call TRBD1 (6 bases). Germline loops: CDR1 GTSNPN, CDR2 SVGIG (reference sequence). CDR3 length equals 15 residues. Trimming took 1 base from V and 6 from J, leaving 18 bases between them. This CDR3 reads CAWSDAGVAADGYTF. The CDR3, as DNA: TGTGCCTGGAGTGATGCAGGGGTCGCCGCCGATGGCTACACCTTC.

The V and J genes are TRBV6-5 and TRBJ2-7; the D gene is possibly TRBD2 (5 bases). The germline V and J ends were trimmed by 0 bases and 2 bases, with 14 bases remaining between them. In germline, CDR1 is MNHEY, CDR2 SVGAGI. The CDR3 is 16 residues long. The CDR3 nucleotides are TGTGCCAGCAGTTACTCGAGTTTAACTAGTCCCTACGAGCAGTACTTC. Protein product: CASSYSSLTSPYEQYF.

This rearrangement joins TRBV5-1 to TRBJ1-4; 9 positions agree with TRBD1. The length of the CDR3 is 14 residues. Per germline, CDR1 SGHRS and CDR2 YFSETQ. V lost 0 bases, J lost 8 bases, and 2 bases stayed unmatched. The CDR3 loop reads CASSLGQGGEKLFF. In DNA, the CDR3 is TGCGCCAGCAGCTTGGGACAGGGGGGCGAAAAACTGTTTTTT.

The CDR3 sequence: CASSSWTGGDTEAFF. In DNA, the CDR3 is TGCGCCAGCAGTTCCTGGACAGGGGGGGACACTGAAGCTTTCTTT. The chain employs TRBV5-1 and TRBJ1-1, with 10 bases fitting TRBD1. CDR1 SGHRS and CDR2 YFSETQ come from the germline V gene. The CDR3 has 15 residues. V trimming: 5 bases; J trimming: 3 bases; junction bases outside the gene matches: 7.